Listed below are T cell receptor beta chains from one sample, sequenced in a study of cytomegalovirus exposure and HLA in healthy donors. Assay used: immunoSEQ multiplex PCR; TCRdb lists only in-frame clones, some missing. The table lists about 160,000 clones, 95% to 97% of them singletons. The sample consisted of PBMCs. The receptor source for this set is a woman aged 18 to 35 in good health and CMV-seronegative. The CDR3 runs from the conserved cysteine through the conserved F or W. Fields, in order: V gene, clone size, J gene, D gene, CDR3 protein, CDR3 DNA. D genes are given only for firm matches. Some rows have no size entry. The others give once, few or many, or a class for an expanded clone.

v_gene: TRBV7-2; abundance: once; j_gene: TRBJ2-2; d_gene: TRBD1; CDR3aa: CASSLGGQGTGELFF; CDR3nt: TGTGCCAGCAGCTTAGGGGGACAGGGCACCGGGGAGCTGTTTTTT
v_gene: TRBV7-9; abundance: -; j_gene: TRBJ1-6; d_gene: TRBD1; CDR3aa: CASSLLTGSSYNSPLHF; CDR3nt: TGTGCCAGCAGCTTACTGACAGGGTCCTCCTATAATTCACCCCTCCACTTT
v_gene: TRBV2; abundance: once; j_gene: TRBJ2-5; d_gene: -; CDR3aa: CASSEGTQLGSGETQYF; CDR3nt: TGTGCCAGCAGTGAGGGTACCCAGCTGGGTTCGGGGGAGACCCAGTACTTC
v_gene: TRBV5-1; abundance: -; j_gene: TRBJ1-3; d_gene: -; CDR3aa: CASSPTTGPSGNTIYF; CDR3nt: TGCGCCAGCAGCCCCACGACTGGCCCCTCTGGAAACACCATATATTTT
v_gene: TRBV4-1; abundance: -; j_gene: TRBJ2-1; d_gene: -; CDR3aa: CASSQEDGNEQFF; CDR3nt: TGCGCCAGCAGCCAAGAAGACGGGAATGAGCAGTTCTTC
v_gene: TRBV5-1; abundance: -; j_gene: TRBJ2-7; d_gene: TRBD1; CDR3aa: CASSLDQGALSEQYF; CDR3nt: TGCGCCAGCAGCTTGGACCAGGGGGCTCTAAGCGAGCAGTACTTC
v_gene: TRBV5-1; abundance: -; j_gene: TRBJ1-1; d_gene: TRBD1; CDR3aa: CASSGAQGLDTEAFF; CDR3nt: TGCGCCAGCAGCGGAGCACAGGGGTTGGACACTGAAGCTTTCTTT
v_gene: TRBV25-1; abundance: -; j_gene: TRBJ2-7; d_gene: -; CDR3aa: CASSDSGYEQYF; CDR3nt: TGTGCCAGCAGTGATTCGGGCTACGAGCAGTACTTC
v_gene: TRBV25-1; abundance: -; j_gene: TRBJ1-4; d_gene: -; CDR3aa: CASRGGGLNEKLFF; CDR3nt: TGTGCCAGCAGAGGGGGGGGGCTTAATGAAAAACTGTTTTTT
v_gene: TRBV11-3; abundance: -; j_gene: TRBJ2-7; d_gene: -; CDR3aa: CASSLESAGEQYF; CDR3nt: TGTGCCAGCAGCTTAGAGAGCGCTGGGGAGCAGTACTTC
v_gene: TRBV10-3; abundance: -; j_gene: TRBJ2-2; d_gene: -; CDR3aa: CAIGDKNTGELFF; CDR3nt: TGTGCCATCGGGGACAAGAACACCGGGGAGCTGTTTTTT
v_gene: TRBV4-1; abundance: -; j_gene: TRBJ1-3; d_gene: -; CDR3aa: CASSLFGDNVGNTIYF; CDR3nt: TGCGCCAGCAGCTTGTTCGGCGACAACGTTGGAAACACCATATATTTT
v_gene: TRBV18; abundance: -; j_gene: TRBJ2-5; d_gene: TRBD2; CDR3aa: CASSDLLAGSETQYF; CDR3nt: TGTGCCAGCTCAGACCTACTAGCGGGGTCGGAGACCCAGTACTTC
v_gene: TRBV7-2; abundance: -; j_gene: TRBJ2-5; d_gene: TRBD2; CDR3aa: CASSLTSGGLGRPQYF; CDR3nt: TGTGCCAGCAGCTTGACTAGCGGGGGCCTAGGGAGGCCCCAGTACTTC
v_gene: TRBV2; abundance: -; j_gene: TRBJ1-2; d_gene: -; CDR3aa: CASSNQGKGYTF; CDR3nt: TGTGCCAGCAGTAATCAGGGCAAAGGCTACACCTTC
v_gene: TRBV19; abundance: -; j_gene: TRBJ2-7; d_gene: -; CDR3aa: CATRPNGQHEQYF; CDR3nt: TGTGCCACACGCCCTAACGGACAGCACGAGCAGTACTTC
v_gene: TRBV30; abundance: -; j_gene: TRBJ2-7; d_gene: TRBD2; CDR3aa: CAWRLTSDSYEQYF; CDR3nt: TGTGCCTGGAGGCTGACTAGCGACTCCTACGAGCAGTACTTC
v_gene: TRBV4-3; abundance: -; j_gene: TRBJ1-5; d_gene: -; CDR3aa: CASSQDRQTNQPQHF; CDR3nt: TGCGCCAGCAGCCAAGATCGCCAAACTAATCAGCCCCAGCATTTT
v_gene: TRBV15; abundance: once; j_gene: TRBJ1-1; d_gene: -; CDR3aa: CATSRDYSGNTEAFF; CDR3nt: TGTGCCACCAGCAGAGATTATTCGGGGAACACTGAAGCTTTCTTT
v_gene: TRBV5-1; abundance: once; j_gene: TRBJ2-2; d_gene: TRBD2; CDR3aa: CASSLVQAGGPYTGELFF; CDR3nt: TGCGCCAGCAGCTTGGTCCAGGCGGGGGGGCCGTACACCGGGGAGCTGTTTTTT
v_gene: TRBV19; abundance: -; j_gene: TRBJ1-2; d_gene: -; CDR3aa: CASSTPVGGPYGYTF; CDR3nt: TGTGCCAGTAGTACCCCAGTCGGGGGTCCCTATGGCTACACCTTC
v_gene: TRBV18; abundance: -; j_gene: TRBJ2-3; d_gene: -; CDR3aa: CASSPYSLDTDTQYF; CDR3nt: TGTGCCAGCTCACCCTATAGTCTAGACACAGATACGCAGTATTTT
v_gene: TRBV6-5; abundance: -; j_gene: TRBJ1-2; d_gene: TRBD1; CDR3aa: CASSSPGTDYGYTF; CDR3nt: TGTGCCAGCAGTTCCCCCGGGACAGACTATGGCTACACCTTC
v_gene: TRBV15; abundance: -; j_gene: TRBJ1-3; d_gene: -; CDR3aa: CATSRETGSGNTIYF; CDR3nt: TGTGCCACCAGCAGAGAAACAGGGTCTGGAAACACCATATATTTT
v_gene: TRBV15; abundance: -; j_gene: TRBJ1-5; d_gene: TRBD1; CDR3aa: CATADRVNWGNQPQHF; CDR3nt: TGTGCCACCGCGGACAGGGTAAATTGGGGAAATCAGCCCCAGCATTTT
v_gene: TRBV5-6; abundance: once; j_gene: TRBJ1-2; d_gene: -; CDR3aa: CASSAQGRVGYGYTF; CDR3nt: TGTGCCAGCAGCGCGCAGGGGAGGGTCGGCTATGGCTACACCTTC
v_gene: TRBV10-3; abundance: -; j_gene: TRBJ2-3; d_gene: -; CDR3aa: CATKAADTQYF; CDR3nt: TGTGCCACCAAAGCCGCGGATACGCAGTATTTT
v_gene: TRBV27; abundance: -; j_gene: TRBJ2-1; d_gene: -; CDR3aa: CASSLETPSSYNEQFF; CDR3nt: TGTGCCAGCAGTTTAGAGACACCGAGCTCCTACAATGAGCAGTTCTTC
v_gene: TRBV6-1; abundance: -; j_gene: TRBJ1-3; d_gene: -; CDR3aa: CAIQGPSGNTIYF; CDR3nt: TGTGCCATACAGGGCCCCTCTGGAAACACCATATATTTT
v_gene: TRBV6-5; abundance: once; j_gene: TRBJ1-1; d_gene: TRBD1; CDR3aa: CASSRQGGTEAFF; CDR3nt: TGTGCCAGCAGTCGACAGGGGGGGACTGAAGCTTTCTTT
v_gene: TRBV12-1; abundance: -; j_gene: TRBJ2-7; d_gene: -; CDR3aa: CASSSAPGISYEQYF; CDR3nt: TGTGCCAGCAGCTCCGCGCCAGGGATCTCCTACGAGCAGTACTTC
v_gene: TRBV27; abundance: -; j_gene: TRBJ1-5; d_gene: -; CDR3aa: CASRGLSNQPQHF; CDR3nt: TGTGCCAGCAGGGGACTCAGCAATCAGCCCCAGCATTTT
v_gene: TRBV7-9; abundance: -; j_gene: TRBJ2-5; d_gene: -; CDR3aa: CAGQRTSQETQYF; CDR3nt: TGTGCCGGCCAGCGTACCTCCCAAGAGACCCAGTACTTC
v_gene: TRBV5-6; abundance: -; j_gene: TRBJ2-2; d_gene: -; CDR3aa: CASSLAKGIGELFF; CDR3nt: TGTGCCAGCAGCTTGGCCAAGGGGATCGGGGAGCTGTTTTTT
v_gene: TRBV7-2; abundance: -; j_gene: TRBJ2-2; d_gene: -; CDR3aa: CASSLAHSLLTGELFF; CDR3nt: TGTGCCAGCAGCTTAGCGCACAGTCTCTTAACCGGGGAGCTGTTTTTT
v_gene: TRBV5-6; abundance: -; j_gene: TRBJ2-7; d_gene: -; CDR3aa: CASSLWGRRGPTYEQYF; CDR3nt: TGTGCCAGCAGCTTGTGGGGACGGAGGGGACCGACTTACGAGCAGTACTTC
v_gene: TRBV19; abundance: -; j_gene: TRBJ1-1; d_gene: TRBD1; CDR3aa: CALTRQGEPPAMNTEAFF; CDR3nt: TGTGCCCTAACACGACAGGGTGAGCCCCCGGCTATGAACACTGAAGCTTTCTTT
v_gene: TRBV7-2; abundance: -; j_gene: TRBJ2-5; d_gene: TRBD2; CDR3aa: CASSLELAGGQETQYF; CDR3nt: TGTGCCAGCAGCTTAGAACTAGCGGGGGGCCAAGAGACCCAGTACTTC
v_gene: TRBV5-1; abundance: -; j_gene: TRBJ2-3; d_gene: -; CDR3aa: CASSLGRGQGGTDTQYF; CDR3nt: TGCGCCAGCAGCTTGGGACGAGGGCAGGGGGGAACAGATACGCAGTATTTT
v_gene: TRBV4-2; abundance: -; j_gene: TRBJ1-1; d_gene: -; CDR3aa: CTSSNEEGSEAFF; CDR3nt: TGTACCAGCAGTAACGAGGAAGGATCTGAAGCTTTCTTT
v_gene: TRBV4-1; abundance: once; j_gene: TRBJ1-3; d_gene: TRBD1; CDR3aa: CASSRGQGSGNTIYF; CDR3nt: TGCGCCAGCAGCCGCGGACAGGGGAGCGGAAACACCATATATTTT
v_gene: TRBV7-9; abundance: -; j_gene: TRBJ1-1; d_gene: -; CDR3aa: CASSPTVGRAEAFF; CDR3nt: TGTGCCAGCAGCCCTACAGTGGGGCGCGCTGAAGCTTTCTTT
v_gene: TRBV9; abundance: -; j_gene: TRBJ2-3; d_gene: TRBD2; CDR3aa: CASSVGLAGGVTDTQYF; CDR3nt: TGTGCCAGCAGCGTAGGGCTAGCGGGGGGGGTCACAGATACGCAGTATTTT
v_gene: TRBV6-4; abundance: -; j_gene: TRBJ1-2; d_gene: TRBD1; CDR3aa: CASKEDRGAYGYTF; CDR3nt: TGTGCCAGCAAAGAAGACAGGGGAGCTTATGGCTACACCTTC
v_gene: TRBV2; abundance: -; j_gene: TRBJ2-3; d_gene: -; CDR3aa: CASMEDKATQYF; CDR3nt: TGTGCCAGCATGGAAGACAAGGCTACGCAGTATTTT
v_gene: TRBV7-2; abundance: -; j_gene: TRBJ1-4; d_gene: -; CDR3aa: CASSSRTGGIGEKLFF; CDR3nt: TGTGCCAGCAGCTCACGGACGGGAGGGATAGGTGAAAAACTGTTTTTT
v_gene: TRBV19; abundance: -; j_gene: TRBJ2-3; d_gene: TRBD2; CDR3aa: CASSNLRGRGGYTDTQYF; CDR3nt: TGTGCCAGTAGTAATTTGCGGGGGCGGGGGGGCTACACAGATACGCAGTATTTT
v_gene: TRBV6-5; abundance: -; j_gene: TRBJ2-5; d_gene: -; CDR3aa: CASRTPQETQYF; CDR3nt: TGTGCCAGCAGAACTCCGCAAGAGACCCAGTACTTC
v_gene: TRBV18; abundance: -; j_gene: TRBJ1-2; d_gene: TRBD1; CDR3aa: CASSPGQGSNYGYTF; CDR3nt: TGTGCCAGCTCACCGGGACAGGGTTCTAACTATGGCTACACCTTC
v_gene: TRBV29-1; abundance: once; j_gene: TRBJ2-1; d_gene: TRBD2; CDR3aa: CSVPGLGPYNEQFF; CDR3nt: TGCAGCGTGCCGGGACTAGGGCCCTACAATGAGCAGTTCTTC
v_gene: TRBV7-3; abundance: -; j_gene: TRBJ2-7; d_gene: -; CDR3aa: CASSLSGGRNYEQYF; CDR3nt: TGTGCCAGCAGCTTATCCGGGGGGCGGAATTACGAGCAGTACTTC
v_gene: TRBV6-5; abundance: -; j_gene: TRBJ2-7; d_gene: TRBD1; CDR3aa: CASSRDPGGYEQYF; CDR3nt: TGTGCCAGCAGTCGGGACCCAGGGGGCTACGAGCAGTACTTC
v_gene: TRBV7-3; abundance: -; j_gene: TRBJ1-1; d_gene: -; CDR3aa: CASSLLTGVEAFF; CDR3nt: TGTGCCAGCAGCTTATTGACAGGAGTAGAAGCTTTCTTT
v_gene: TRBV27; abundance: -; j_gene: TRBJ1-5; d_gene: -; CDR3aa: CASSLGGVANQPQHF; CDR3nt: TGTGCCAGCAGTTTGGGAGGGGTGGCCAATCAGCCCCAGCATTTT
v_gene: TRBV7-2; abundance: -; j_gene: TRBJ2-7; d_gene: TRBD2; CDR3aa: CASSRLAGALVEQYF; CDR3nt: TGTGCCAGCAGCCGACTAGCGGGGGCTCTGGTAGAGCAGTACTTC
v_gene: TRBV20-1; abundance: -; j_gene: TRBJ2-5; d_gene: -; CDR3aa: CSALRAETQYF; CDR3nt: TGCAGTGCCCTCCGAGCTGAGACCCAGTACTTC
v_gene: TRBV29-1; abundance: -; j_gene: TRBJ2-1; d_gene: -; CDR3aa: CSAARGPNEQFF; CDR3nt: TGCAGCGCTGCCAGGGGCCCTAATGAGCAGTTCTTC
v_gene: TRBV6-6; abundance: -; j_gene: TRBJ1-1; d_gene: TRBD1; CDR3aa: CASSRQGQNTEAFF; CDR3nt: TGTGCCAGCTCCCGACAGGGACAGAACACTGAAGCTTTCTTT
v_gene: TRBV27; abundance: -; j_gene: TRBJ2-7; d_gene: TRBD1; CDR3aa: CASSFQGASYEQYF; CDR3nt: TGTGCCAGCAGTTTCCAGGGGGCGTCCTACGAGCAGTACTTC
v_gene: TRBV30; abundance: -; j_gene: TRBJ2-7; d_gene: -; CDR3aa: CASRQDSYEQYF; CDR3nt: TGTGCCTCAAGACAGGACTCCTACGAGCAGTACTTC